The 12 T cell receptor beta chains given below trace back to one sample, sequenced in a study of T cells in Graves' hyperthyroidism and ophthalmopathy. RNA transcripts gave rise to amplified TCR beta CDR3 regions. First-round RT-PCR targeting the TCR CDR3 was performed with the HTBI primer set. MiXCR, run by TCRdb on the multiplex PCR reads, gives a single entry per CDR3 protein. The data hold nearly 600,000 distinct CDR3 sequences, with approximately 15% observed a single time. Specimen: blood. The receptors were gathered from a woman between 25 and 40 years old with Graves' hyperthyroidism that later progressed to Graves' ophthalmopathy.

This clonotype has ten or more counts. V is TRBV6-6 and J is TRBJ1-2; D ambiguous. V was pared by 0 bases and J by 3 bases, with 8 bases between. The CDR3 runs to 14 residues. Germline CDR1 is MNHNY and CDR2 is SVGAGI (reference sequence). The CDR3 sequence is CASSYSLPDYGYTF. The CDR3 bases are TGTGCCAGCAGTTACTCGCTGCCAGACTATGGCTACACCTTC.

A remark on this clonotype: A much larger clone lies one base from this, so it may be a read error. The chain joins TRBV30 to TRBJ2-7; the match to TRBD2 covers 12 bases. V lost 1 base to trimming and J lost 2 bases; unmatched junction nucleotides: 0. The CDR3 is made up of 14 amino acids. Germline CDR1 and CDR2: GTSNPN and SVGIG (reference sequence). The chain's CDR3 is CAWSGLAGAYEQYF. In nucleotides, the CDR3 is TGTGCCTGGAGTGGACTAGCGGGAGCCTACGAGCAGTACTTC.

This clonotype was picked up many times. The genes are TRBV15 and TRBJ2-3; no clear D gene. The V end lost 1 base, the J end lost 0 bases, and 8 bases lay between the germline ends. Germline CDR1 reads LNHNV; CDR2 reads YYDKDF (reference sequence). This CDR3 is 15 amino acids long. The CDR3 spells CATSRVDTSTDTQYF. The CDR3 nucleotides read TGTGCCACCAGCAGAGTGGATACTAGCACAGATACGCAGTATTTT.

In the case of this clonotype: This may stem from a read error, because a much larger clone lies one nucleotide away. The J gene is TRBJ2-5, the V gene TRBV4-1; D perhaps matches TRBD1 (6 bases). CDR1 MGHRA and CDR2 YSYEKL come from the germline V gene. The CDR3 sequence is 16 residues long. The V and J ends lost 3 bases and 5 bases respectively, with 19 bases between them. This chain's CDR3 is CASSHTRPGEGETQYF. The CDR3, as DNA: TGCGCCAGCAGCCATACACGGCCAGGGGAAGGGGAGACCCAGTACTTC.

This clonotype was seen only a few times. The rearrangement links TRBV6-5 to TRBJ2-3; possibly TRBD1 for D (5 bases). V gave up 6 bases and J gave up 3 bases, with 16 bases separating them. CDR1 and CDR2 from the germline V gene are MNHEY and SVGAGI. The CDR3 contains 15 residues. CDR3 in DNA: TGTGCCAGCAGAGACCAGGGTAGTCGTACAGATACGCAGTATTTT. It codes for CASRDQGSRTDTQYF.

This clonotype came up a few times. This chain uses TRBV5-1 with TRBJ1-2; 7 nucleotides align to TRBD1. The CDR3 has 14 residues. Looked up from germline, CDR1 is SGHRS and CDR2 is YFSETQ. The V and J ends lost 7 bases and 0 bases, in that order; junction bases with no gene match: 6. The CDR3 DNA reads TGCGCCAGCGGGGACAGAGCATCTAACTATGGCTACACCTTC. Its translation: CASGDRASNYGYTF. Full variable domain (missing parts from reference TRBV5-1 and TRBJ1-2): KAGVTQTPRYLIKTRGQQVTLSCSPISGHRSVSWYQQTPGQGLQFLFEYFSETQRNKGNFPGRFSGRQFSNSRSEMNVSTLELGDSALYLCASGDRASNYGYTFGSGTRLTVV.

The V and J genes are TRBV6-1 and TRBJ1-4, with a tentative D call TRBD1 (5 bases). There are 13 residues in the CDR3. The V gene's germline CDR1 is MNHNS and CDR2 SASEGT. V lost 5 bases and J 8 bases, leaving 12 bases between the germline ends. CDR3 amino acids: CASSRGFGEKLFF. In DNA, the CDR3 is TGTGCCAGCAGTAGGGGATTTGGGGAAAAACTGTTTTTT.

This clonotype has at least ten counts. The V call is TRBV7-3, the J call TRBJ2-2; 7 bases agree with TRBD2. The CDR3 is 15 residues long. CDR1 SGHTA and CDR2 FQGTGA come from the germline V gene. The V segment lost 4 bases and the J segment 3 bases; nucleotides outside the gene matches: 5. The CDR3 loop is CASSSFLADTGELFF. CDR3 sequence (DNA): TGTGCCAGCAGCTCCTTCCTAGCGGACACCGGGGAGCTGTTTTTT.

This rearrangement joins TRBV29-1 to TRBJ2-3, with D maybe TRBD2 (6 bases). In germline, CDR1 is SQVTM, CDR2 ANQGSEA. Trimming cost V 4 bases and J 2 bases, with 13 bases left between them. The CDR3 is 14 amino acids. This chain's CDR3 is CSVAPAGITDTQYF. The CDR3 region has the DNA TGCAGCGTTGCCCCAGCGGGTATCACAGATACGCAGTATTTT.

In its sample, this clonotype was seen many times. The chain joins TRBV27 to TRBJ2-1, with D hard to call. CDR1 is MNHEY, CDR2 SMNVEV, per germline (reference sequence). Trimming left V 6 bases short and J 3 bases short, with 6 bases between. The CDR3 is 12 amino acids. CDR3 in DNA: TGTGCCAGCAGGGCCGGCTACAATGAGCAGTTCTTC. As protein: CASRAGYNEQFF.

In its sample, this clonotype was seen many times. V is TRBV12-3 or TRBV12-4 and J is TRBJ1-1; D unclear. The CDR3 contains 15 residues. Trimming cost V 6 bases and J 0 bases, with 14 bases left between them. CDR3 sequence (DNA): TGTGCCAGCAGAACTAAAGGACGGATGAACACTGAAGCTTTCTTT. This codes for CASRTKGRMNTEAFF.

This clonotype has ten or more counts. V and J are TRBV6-2 or TRBV6-3 and TRBJ2-4; 7 nucleotides line up with TRBD2. The CDR3 extends over 13 amino acids. The J segment lost 5 bases and the V segment lost 7 bases, leaving 5 bases of the junction unmatched. The germline gives CDR1 MNHEY, CDR2 SVGEGT. The CDR3, as DNA: TGTGCCAGCAATGGACTAGTTCAAAACATTCAGTACTTC. This encodes CASNGLVQNIQYF.